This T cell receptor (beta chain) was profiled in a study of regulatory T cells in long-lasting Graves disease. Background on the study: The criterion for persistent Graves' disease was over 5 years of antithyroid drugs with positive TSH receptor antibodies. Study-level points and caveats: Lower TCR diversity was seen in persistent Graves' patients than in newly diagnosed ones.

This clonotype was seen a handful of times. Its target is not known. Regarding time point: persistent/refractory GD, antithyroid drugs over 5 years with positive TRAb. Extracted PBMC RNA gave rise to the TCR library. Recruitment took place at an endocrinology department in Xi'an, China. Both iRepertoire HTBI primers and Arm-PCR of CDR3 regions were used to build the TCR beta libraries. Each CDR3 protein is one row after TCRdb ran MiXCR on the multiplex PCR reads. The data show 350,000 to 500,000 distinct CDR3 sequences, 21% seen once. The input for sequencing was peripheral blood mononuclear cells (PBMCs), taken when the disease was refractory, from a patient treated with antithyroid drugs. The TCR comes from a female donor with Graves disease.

The CDR3 region is CASASLGAAGSTDTQYF. The CDR3 DNA follows: TGTGCCAGCGCCTCCCTGGGCGCGGCCGGAAGCACAGATACGCAGTATTTT. V usage is TRBV28 and J usage is TRBJ2-3; D uncertain. The V gene lost 8 bases and the J gene lost 0 bases, with 21 bases spanning the gap. CDR3 length: 17 residues. Germline V gene lookup returns CDR1 MDHEN and CDR2 SYDVKM. Looking up the rest from reference TRBV28 and TRBJ2-3 gives the full variable domain: DVKVTQSSRYLVKRTGEKVFLECVQDMDHENMFWYRQDPGLGLRLIYFSYDVKMKEKGDIPEGYSVSREKKERFSLILESASTNQTSMYLCASASLGAAGSTDTQYFGPGTRLTVL.